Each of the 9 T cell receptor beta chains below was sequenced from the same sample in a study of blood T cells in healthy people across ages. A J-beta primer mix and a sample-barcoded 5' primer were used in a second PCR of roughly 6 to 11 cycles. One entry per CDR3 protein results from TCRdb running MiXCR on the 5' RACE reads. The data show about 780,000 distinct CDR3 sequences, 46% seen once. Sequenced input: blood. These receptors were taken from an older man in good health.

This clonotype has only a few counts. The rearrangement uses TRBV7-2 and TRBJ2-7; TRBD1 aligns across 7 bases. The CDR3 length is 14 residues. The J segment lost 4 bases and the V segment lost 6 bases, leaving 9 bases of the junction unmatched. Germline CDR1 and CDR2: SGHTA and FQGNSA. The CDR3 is CASSVTRDRYEQYF. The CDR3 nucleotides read TGTGCCAGCAGTGTCACCCGGGACAGATACGAGCAGTACTTC.

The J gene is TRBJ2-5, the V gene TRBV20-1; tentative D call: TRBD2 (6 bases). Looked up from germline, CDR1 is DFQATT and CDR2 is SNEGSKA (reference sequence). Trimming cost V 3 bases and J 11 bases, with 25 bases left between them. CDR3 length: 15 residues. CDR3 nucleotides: TGCAGTGCTAGTTCCGGGACTTTCCAAAACAATGAGCAGTACTTC. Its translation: CSASSGTFQNNEQYF.

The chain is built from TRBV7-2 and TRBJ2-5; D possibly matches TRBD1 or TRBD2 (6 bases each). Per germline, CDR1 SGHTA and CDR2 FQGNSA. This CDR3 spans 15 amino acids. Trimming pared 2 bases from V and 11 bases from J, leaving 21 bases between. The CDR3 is CASSLMGGISYKQYF. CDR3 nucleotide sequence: TGTGCCAGCAGCTTAATGGGGGGCATATCCTACAAGCAGTACTTC. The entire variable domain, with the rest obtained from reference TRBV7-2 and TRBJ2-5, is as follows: GAGVSQSPSNKVTEKGKDVELRCDPISGHTALYWYRQSLGQGLEFLIYFQGNSAPDKSGLPSDRFSAERTGGSVSTLTIQRTQQEDSAVYLCASSLMGGISYKQYFGPGTRLLVL.

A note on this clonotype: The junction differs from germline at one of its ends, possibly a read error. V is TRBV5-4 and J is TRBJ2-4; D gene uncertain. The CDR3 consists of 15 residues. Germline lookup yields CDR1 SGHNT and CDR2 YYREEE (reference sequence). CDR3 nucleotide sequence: TGTGGCAGCAGCTTGGCTACGACTGGAGCGAACATTCAGTACTTC. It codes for CGSSLATTGANIQYF.

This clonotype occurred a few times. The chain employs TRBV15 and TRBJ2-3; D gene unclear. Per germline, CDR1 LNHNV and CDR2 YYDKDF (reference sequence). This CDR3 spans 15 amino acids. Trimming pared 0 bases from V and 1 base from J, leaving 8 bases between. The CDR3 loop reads CATSRDLDGTDTQYF. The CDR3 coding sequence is TGTGCCACCAGCAGAGATCTAGACGGCACAGATACGCAGTATTTT.

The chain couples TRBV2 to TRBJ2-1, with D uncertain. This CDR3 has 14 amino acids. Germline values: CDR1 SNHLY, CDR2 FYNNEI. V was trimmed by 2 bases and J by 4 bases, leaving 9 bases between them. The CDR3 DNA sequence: TGTGCCAGCAGTGAACGGAGCAGATACAATGAGCAGTTCTTC. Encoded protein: CASSERSRYNEQFF. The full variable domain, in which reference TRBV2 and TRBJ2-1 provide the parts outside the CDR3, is EPEVTQTPSHQVTQMGQEVILRCVPISNHLYFYWYRQILGQKVEFLVSFYNNEISEKSEIFDDQFSVERPDGSNFTLKIRSTKLEDSAMYFCASSERSRYNEQFFGPGTRLTVL.

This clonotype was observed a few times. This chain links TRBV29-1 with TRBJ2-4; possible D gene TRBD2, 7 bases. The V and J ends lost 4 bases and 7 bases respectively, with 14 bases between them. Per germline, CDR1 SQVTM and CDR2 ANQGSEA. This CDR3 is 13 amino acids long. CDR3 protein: CSVVQGGGNIQYF. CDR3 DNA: TGCAGCGTTGTACAGGGCGGGGGTAACATTCAGTACTTC.

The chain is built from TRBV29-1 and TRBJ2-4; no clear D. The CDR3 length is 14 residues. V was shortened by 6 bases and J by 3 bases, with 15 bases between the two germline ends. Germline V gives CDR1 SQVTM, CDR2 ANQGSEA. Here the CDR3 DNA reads TGCAGCGTCCTTGATGGGCCTAGCAAAAACATTCAGTACTTC. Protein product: CSVLDGPSKNIQYF.

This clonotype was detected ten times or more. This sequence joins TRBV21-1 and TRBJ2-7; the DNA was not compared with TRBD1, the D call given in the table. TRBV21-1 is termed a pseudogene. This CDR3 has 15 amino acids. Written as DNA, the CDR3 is TGTGCCAGCAGCAAAGAGGGGACCGATACCTACGAGCAGTACTTC. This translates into CASSKEGTDTYEQYF.